These T cell receptor beta chains were read from a single sample in a study of blood T cell repertoires in COVID-19. Produced via immunoSEQ multiplex PCR; TCRdb's table is partial and in-frame only. The data hold around 76,000 clones, with around 76% observed a single time. The sequenced sample was peripheral blood. All receptors come from a woman of 80 years or more with active or convalescent COVID-19. The CDR3 runs from the conserved cysteine through the conserved F or W. The order of the fields is CDR3 DNA, CDR3 protein, clone size, V gene, J gene, D gene. The D gene is left open where the match is weak. Clone size is given for some rows only: seen once, a few or many times, or a class if the clone is expanded.

CDR3nt: TGTGCCAGCAGCTTGAGCGGGAACACCGGGGAGCTGTTTTTT
CDR3aa: CASSLSGNTGELFF
abundance: few
v_gene: TRBV5-4
j_gene: TRBJ2-2
d_gene: .

CDR3nt: TGTGCCAGCAGGCACTATAGCAATCAGCCCCAGCATTTT
CDR3aa: CASRHYSNQPQHF
abundance: .
v_gene: TRBV7-2
j_gene: TRBJ1-5
d_gene: .

CDR3nt: TGTGCCAGCTCACCTCCCAGCGGGGGACGGTTCTTC
CDR3aa: CASSPPSGGRFF
abundance: .
v_gene: TRBV18
j_gene: TRBJ2-1
d_gene: TRBD2

CDR3nt: TGTGCCAGTAATCGCGGGGTAAGCACAGATACGCAGTATTTT
CDR3aa: CASNRGVSTDTQYF
abundance: .
v_gene: TRBV19
j_gene: TRBJ2-3
d_gene: .

CDR3nt: TGTGCCAGCAGCTCGACGACAGGGTGGAGGAACACTGAAGCTTTCTTT
CDR3aa: CASSSTTGWRNTEAFF
abundance: .
v_gene: TRBV5-8
j_gene: TRBJ1-1
d_gene: TRBD1

CDR3nt: TGTGCCAGCAGTAGGGAGAGCAATCAGCCCCAGCATTTT
CDR3aa: CASSRESNQPQHF
abundance: once
v_gene: TRBV6-4
j_gene: TRBJ1-5
d_gene: .

CDR3nt: TGTGCCAGCAGCTTTCGGGGGGTTGGGAGCAATCAGCCCCAGCATTTT
CDR3aa: CASSFRGVGSNQPQHF
abundance: .
v_gene: TRBV5-6
j_gene: TRBJ1-5
d_gene: .

CDR3nt: TGTGCCAGCAGCATTGACAGTGCGAACACTGAAGCTTTCTTT
CDR3aa: CASSIDSANTEAFF
abundance: .
v_gene: TRBV6-6
j_gene: TRBJ1-1
d_gene: .

CDR3nt: TGTGCCAGCAGTGATCGGGGACAGGGAAGGGGTGAGCAGTTCTTC
CDR3aa: CASSDRGQGRGEQFF
abundance: once
v_gene: TRBV6-4
j_gene: TRBJ2-1
d_gene: TRBD1

CDR3nt: TGTGCCAGCAGCTCCCAGGGGACATCGAACACCGGGGAGCTGTTTTTT
CDR3aa: CASSSQGTSNTGELFF
abundance: .
v_gene: TRBV7-8
j_gene: TRBJ2-2
d_gene: .

CDR3nt: TGTGCCAGTAGGGCTCTTGGGGGACAGGGGCATGGCTACACCTTC
CDR3aa: CASRALGGQGHGYTF
abundance: .
v_gene: TRBV19
j_gene: TRBJ1-2
d_gene: TRBD1

CDR3nt: TGTGCCAGCAGTATACAGGGTCGAGGGGAAAAACTGTTTTTT
CDR3aa: CASSIQGRGEKLFF
abundance: .
v_gene: TRBV27
j_gene: TRBJ1-4
d_gene: .

CDR3nt: TGTGCCAGCAGCCCCAGGGGACAGGGGGGCGGCAATGAGCAGTTCTTC
CDR3aa: CASSPRGQGGGNEQFF
abundance: .
v_gene: TRBV9
j_gene: TRBJ2-1
d_gene: TRBD1

CDR3nt: TGTGCCAGCAGCTTGAGATACACCGGGGAGCTGTTTTTT
CDR3aa: CASSLRYTGELFF
abundance: .
v_gene: TRBV7-9
j_gene: TRBJ2-2
d_gene: .

CDR3nt: TGTGCCAGCAGCCAAGTATGGAGGGGGCGCTCCTACGAGCAGTACTTC
CDR3aa: CASSQVWRGRSYEQYF
abundance: .
v_gene: TRBV14
j_gene: TRBJ2-7
d_gene: .

CDR3nt: TGTGCCAGCAGCCTCCACTTGGCGAGGGTGGGGTTGAAAGAGACCCAGTACTTC
CDR3aa: CASSLHLARVGLKETQYF
abundance: .
v_gene: TRBV7-6
j_gene: TRBJ2-5
d_gene: .

CDR3nt: TGTGCCACCTCTAAGGGGTTAGCGGGCACCGGGGAGCTGTTTTTT
CDR3aa: CATSKGLAGTGELFF
abundance: few
v_gene: TRBV19
j_gene: TRBJ2-2
d_gene: TRBD2

CDR3nt: TGTGCCAGTAGTATAGTCTCAGGGATGGACAATGAGCAGTTCTTC
CDR3aa: CASSIVSGMDNEQFF
abundance: .
v_gene: TRBV19
j_gene: TRBJ2-1
d_gene: .

CDR3nt: TGTGCCAGTAGTCCCCGGCCACAGACGGACTACGAGCAGTACTTC
CDR3aa: CASSPRPQTDYEQYF
abundance: .
v_gene: TRBV19
j_gene: TRBJ2-7
d_gene: .

CDR3nt: TGTGCCAGTAGTACAACCGACGGGGGTTATCAGCCCCAGCATTTT
CDR3aa: CASSTTDGGYQPQHF
abundance: few
v_gene: TRBV19
j_gene: TRBJ1-5
d_gene: .

CDR3nt: TGCGCCAGCAGCTTGGACGGGGTCGCGAATCAGCCCCAGCATTTT
CDR3aa: CASSLDGVANQPQHF
abundance: .
v_gene: TRBV5-1
j_gene: TRBJ1-5
d_gene: .

CDR3nt: TGTGCCACCAGTGATTGGAACAGGACCTACGAGCAGTACTTC
CDR3aa: CATSDWNRTYEQYF
abundance: .
v_gene: TRBV24-1
j_gene: TRBJ2-7
d_gene: .

CDR3nt: TGTGCCAGCAGCACCCGGACAGGGGGGTTTGGCTACACCTTC
CDR3aa: CASSTRTGGFGYTF
abundance: .
v_gene: TRBV7-9
j_gene: TRBJ1-2
d_gene: TRBD1

CDR3nt: TGTGCCAGCAGCTTATCTGCAGATTACACCATATATTTT
CDR3aa: CASSLSADYTIYF
abundance: .
v_gene: TRBV7-9
j_gene: TRBJ1-3
d_gene: .

CDR3nt: TGTGCCAGCAGTTATGCGGGACAGCATAATGAAAAACTGTTTTTT
CDR3aa: CASSYAGQHNEKLFF
abundance: .
v_gene: TRBV6-5
j_gene: TRBJ1-4
d_gene: TRBD1

CDR3nt: TGTGCCAGCAACGGCCGGGGAAGGGATAACTATGGCTACACCTTC
CDR3aa: CASNGRGRDNYGYTF
abundance: .
v_gene: TRBV2
j_gene: TRBJ1-2
d_gene: .

CDR3nt: TGTGCCAGCAGTCACCCCGACTTGCCCTCAGAGACCCAGTACTTC
CDR3aa: CASSHPDLPSETQYF
abundance: once
v_gene: TRBV6-2/TRBV6-3
j_gene: TRBJ2-5
d_gene: .

CDR3nt: TGTGCCACTTCGGAGGAGGCCTACTATGGCTACACCTTC
CDR3aa: CATSEEAYYGYTF
abundance: .
v_gene: TRBV12-3/TRBV12-4
j_gene: TRBJ1-2
d_gene: .

CDR3nt: TGTGCCAGCAGCTCGTCGGGGTTTTTGGTGCCTTCACCCCTCCACTTT
CDR3aa: CASSSSGFLVPSPLHF
abundance: .
v_gene: TRBV7-2
j_gene: TRBJ1-6
d_gene: .

CDR3nt: TGTGCCAGCAGTGAGAGGGACAGGATTTTCTACACCTTC
CDR3aa: CASSERDRIFYTF
abundance: .
v_gene: TRBV2
j_gene: TRBJ1-2
d_gene: TRBD1

CDR3nt: TGTGCCAGCAGCATACCCCGGGGGACAGGGGCAGAAAAACTGTTTTTT
CDR3aa: CASSIPRGTGAEKLFF
abundance: .
v_gene: TRBV7-2
j_gene: TRBJ1-4
d_gene: TRBD1

CDR3nt: TGTGCCAGCGGTCTCACAGGGGCCTACGAGCAGTACTTC
CDR3aa: CASGLTGAYEQYF
abundance: .
v_gene: TRBV6-5
j_gene: TRBJ2-7
d_gene: TRBD1

CDR3nt: TGTGCCAGCAGCCCCCTGCGAGGAGGCGGCAATCAGCCCCAGCATTTT
CDR3aa: CASSPLRGGGNQPQHF
abundance: .
v_gene: TRBV28
j_gene: TRBJ1-5
d_gene: .

CDR3nt: TGTGCCAGCAGTGCCCGCGGGTGGACAGGGACCGGGGAGCTGTTTTTT
CDR3aa: CASSARGWTGTGELFF
abundance: .
v_gene: TRBV2
j_gene: TRBJ2-2
d_gene: TRBD1

CDR3nt: TGTGCCAGCTCAAACCAGGGGGGGAACACTGAAGCTTTCTTT
CDR3aa: CASSNQGGNTEAFF
abundance: .
v_gene: TRBV18
j_gene: TRBJ1-1
d_gene: TRBD1

CDR3nt: TGCGCCAGCAGCTTGGAAGGACAGGGGGATTCACCCCTCCACTTT
CDR3aa: CASSLEGQGDSPLHF
abundance: few
v_gene: TRBV5-1
j_gene: TRBJ1-6
d_gene: TRBD1

CDR3nt: TGTGCCAGCAGTTCCTACAGGGGTATATTCACAGATACGCAGTATTTT
CDR3aa: CASSSYRGIFTDTQYF
abundance: .
v_gene: TRBV27
j_gene: TRBJ2-3
d_gene: TRBD1